What follows is one T cell receptor (beta chain) and its context. Here immunoSEQ multiplex PCR was the method, and the copy in TCRdb shows in-frame clones only, minus some. The table has about 1.1 million clones, about 80% seen once. The sample comes from a study of shared clonotypes between healthy human individuals. The CDR3 runs to 13 residues. Trimming took off 4 bases at V and 3 bases at J, with 9 bases between the two ends. Germline V gives CDR1 SSHAT, CDR2 FNYEAQ (reference sequence). The source material was memory CD4+ T cells from PBMCs. As to subset: CD45RA-negative fraction. The chain has TRBV7-7 and TRBJ1-1; the D is unclear. The TCR comes from a man aged 18 to 30 in good health. Some clones in this sample may be carry-over from other donors' samples. The CDR3: CASSSGVDTEAFF. DNA of the CDR3: TGTGCCAGCAGCTCTGGGGTGGACACTGAAGCTTTCTTT.